Detailed here is one T cell receptor (beta chain). This entry comes from a study of T cell changes during pregnancy in multiple sclerosis. Germline lookup yields CDR1 LNHDA and CDR2 SQIVND (reference sequence). The CDR3 contains 15 residues. The junction had 2 bases not matched to a gene; V was cut back by 1 base and J by 1 base. Here immunoSEQ multiplex PCR was the method, and the copy in TCRdb shows in-frame clones only, minus some. The table records about 40,000 clones, more than 80% of them present only once. The starting material was CD4+ T cells from peripheral blood mononuclear cells, obtained in the third trimester of pregnancy. V is TRBV19 and J is TRBJ2-7; 9 bases map to TRBD2. The source is a female donor with multiple sclerosis, enrolled in a pregnancy study. CDR3 in DNA: TGTGCCAGTAGTATAGGTAGCGGGAGTTCCTACGAGCAGTACTTC. Translated: CASSIGSGSSYEQYF.